This T cell receptor (beta chain) is from a study of blood T cell repertoires in COVID-19. Trimming took 1 base from V and 6 from J, leaving 11 bases between them. The CDR3 totals 13 residues. Germline V gene sequence: CDR1 SGHRS, CDR2 YFSETQ. TCRdb's table, derived via immunoSEQ multiplex PCR, lists solely in-frame clones and lacks some. The sample shows around 100,000 clones, approximately 80% of them seen only once. The chain links TRBV5-1 to TRBJ2-7; a weak D match, TRBD2 (5 bases). Specimen: peripheral blood. This clonotype was sampled from a man aged 45-65 years with active or convalescent COVID-19. The CDR3 sequence: CASSLTGEGEQYF. The CDR3, as DNA: TGCGCCAGCAGCTTGACCGGGGAAGGCGAGCAGTACTTC.